Listed here are 29 T cell receptor beta chains from one sample, sequenced in a study of T cell responses to AZD1222 COVID-19 vaccine. Using immunoSEQ multiplex PCR, the repertoire was profiled, and TCRdb retains in-frame clones only, with some absent. The table shows roughly 150,000 clones, with around 88% occurring only once. Sequenced material: peripheral blood, taken on day 0 of AZD1222 vaccination. These receptors were collected from an adult in good health.

The rearrangement joins TRBV21-1 to TRBJ2-7; the table's D call, TRBD2, was not checked against the DNA. TRBV21-1 corresponds to a pseudogene. The length of the CDR3 is 17 residues. Here the CDR3 DNA reads TGTGCCAGCAGCAACTACCGGACTAGCGGACTTTTATACGAGCAGTACTTC. Its protein is CASSNYRTSGLLYEQYF.

The V call is TRBV2, the J call TRBJ1-6; D unclear. This CDR3 has 15 amino acids. V lost 7 bases, J lost 0 bases, and 10 bases lay in between. The germline gives CDR1 SNHLY, CDR2 FYNNEI. CDR3 sequence (DNA): TGTGCCAGCAATCGGGAAAGCTCCTATAATTCACCCCTCCACTTT. Its translation is CASNRESSYNSPLHF.

This clone has just a few counts. The rearrangement uses TRBV6-5 and TRBJ1-1; tentative D call: TRBD1 (6 bases). The CDR3 is 13 residues long. Trimming stripped 6 bases from V and 3 bases from J, with 11 bases between. Germline CDR1 is MNHEY and CDR2 is SVGAGI. The CDR3 nucleotides read TGTGCCAGCAGCTCCCGGACAGACACTGAAGCTTTCTTT. Protein: CASSSRTDTEAFF.

V usage is TRBV4-2 and J usage is TRBJ1-1; 10 bases match TRBD1. Per germline, CDR1 LGHNA and CDR2 YNFKEQ. The CDR3 runs 15 residues. The ends lost 3 bases at V and 4 bases at J; junction bases unmatched: 5. This CDR3 reads CASSQARTGGTEAFF. DNA of the CDR3: TGTGCCAGCAGCCAGGCGCGGACAGGGGGCACTGAAGCTTTCTTT.

The rearrangement joins TRBV5-8 to TRBJ1-5; perhaps TRBD1 as D (6 bases). Germline V gene sequence: CDR1 SGHTS, CDR2 YDEGEE. V lost 8 bases and J 0 bases, leaving 18 bases between the germline ends. CDR3 length: 16 amino acids. The CDR3 DNA sequence: TGTGCCAGTACGCGGGGGGCGGGGTATAGCAATCAGCCCCAGCATTTT. Encoded protein: CASTRGAGYSNQPQHF.

J is TRBJ2-7 and V is TRBV7-2, with TRBD1 matching 7 bases. Germline values: CDR1 SGHTA, CDR2 FQGNSA. There are 14 residues in the CDR3. V shed 6 bases, J shed 4 bases, and the junction held 9 bases outside the gene matches. The DNA for the CDR3 is TGTGCCAGCAGTCAGGGACAGACACCTTACGAGCAGTACTTC. It translates to CASSQGQTPYEQYF. Using reference TRBV7-2 and TRBJ2-7 for the parts outside the CDR3, the full variable domain is GAGVSQSPSNKVTEKGKDVELRCDPISGHTALYWYRQSLGQGLEFLIYFQGNSAPDKSGLPSDRFSAERTGGSVSTLTIQRTQQEDSAVYLCASSQGQTPYEQYFGPGTRLTVT.

This chain links TRBV11-1 with TRBJ2-5; 11 nucleotides align to TRBD2. The CDR3 is 16 amino acids. J was trimmed by 4 bases and V by 5 bases; bases with no gene match: 9. The germline V gene has CDR1 SGHAT and CDR2 FQDESV (reference sequence). As DNA, the CDR3 is TGTGCCAGCAGCCTTAGCGGGAGGGGCAGAGGAGAGACCCAGTACTTC. The encoded protein is CASSLSGRGRGETQYF.

A single count supports this clone. The CDR3 spells CASSLDRSTDTQYF. CDR3 coding DNA: TGTGCCAGCAGTCTGGACCGCAGCACAGATACGCAGTATTTT. The chain links TRBV27 to TRBJ2-3; D gene uncertain. CDR1 and CDR2 from the germline V gene are MNHEY and SMNVEV (reference sequence). Trimming shortened V by 5 bases and J by 0 bases, and 9 bases separated the two germline ends. This CDR3 comprises 14 residues.

This clone showed up just once. This chain uses TRBV27 with TRBJ1-5; 10 bases agree with TRBD1. Germline V gives CDR1 MNHEY, CDR2 SMNVEV (reference sequence). The V gene end was trimmed by 2 bases and the J gene end by 4 bases; junction bases not matched to a gene: 2. There are 15 residues in the CDR3. CDR3 amino acids: CASSLRDRGNQPQHF. The DNA of the CDR3 is TGTGCCAGCAGTTTACGGGACAGGGGTAATCAGCCCCAGCATTTT.

This rearrangement joins TRBV7-8 to TRBJ2-7, with D perhaps TRBD1 (6 bases). Germline lookup yields CDR1 SGHVS and CDR2 FQNEAQ. The CDR3 is 15 residues long. Trimming took 3 bases from V and 4 from J, leaving 16 bases between them. CDR3 DNA: TGTGCCAGCAGCTTGGCCACCGGGACAAGTTACGAGCAGTACTTC. It translates to CASSLATGTSYEQYF.

This clone has just a few counts. The CDR3 loop is CASSSPGPAGEQYF. CDR3 coding DNA: TGTGCCAGCAGTTCCCCGGGGCCCGCGGGGGAGCAGTACTTC. This chain joins TRBV6-6 and TRBJ2-7; a weak D match, TRBD2 (6 bases). This CDR3 is built from 14 residues. Trimming left V 4 bases short and J 7 bases short, with 17 bases between. In germline, CDR1 is MNHNY, CDR2 SVGAGI (reference sequence).

The genes are TRBV27 and TRBJ1-1; D call uncertain. V lost 6 bases, J lost 0 bases, and 11 bases lay in between. This CDR3 has 14 amino acids. Germline CDR1 MNHEY, CDR2 SMNVEV (reference sequence). The CDR3 nucleotides read TGTGCCAGCAGCCTAGCCGACGTGAACACTGAAGCTTTCTTT. This sequence encodes CASSLADVNTEAFF.

The J gene is TRBJ1-3, the V gene TRBV2; the D gene is possibly TRBD1 (5 bases). The CDR3 has 15 amino acids. The germline V gene encodes CDR1 SNHLY and CDR2 FYNNEI. The V and J ends lost 9 bases and 4 bases respectively, with 19 bases between them. The CDR3: CASKRDSGSGNTIYF. DNA for the CDR3: TGTGCCAGTAAACGGGACTCCGGGTCGGGAAACACCATATATTTT. The full variable domain, its missing parts supplied by reference TRBV2 and TRBJ1-3, is EPEVTQTPSHQVTQMGQEVILRCVPISNHLYFYWYRQILGQKVEFLVSFYNNEISEKSEIFDDQFSVERPDGSNFTLKIRSTKLEDSAMYFCASKRDSGSGNTIYFGEGSWLTVV.

The chain uses TRBV19 and TRBJ1-2, with a possible D match to TRBD1 (5 bases). Trimming left V 7 bases short and J 4 bases short, with 16 bases between. The CDR3 length is 14 residues. Germline CDR1 is LNHDA and CDR2 is SQIVND (reference sequence). The CDR3 DNA reads as TGTGCCAGTACAGGGTGGGAGGCTAGCTATGGCTACACCTTC. Residues: CASTGWEASYGYTF.

This clone was picked up one time. The V call is TRBV6-5, the J call TRBJ1-2; D not certain. The CDR3 has 13 amino acids. The germline V gene has CDR1 MNHEY and CDR2 SVGAGI. The V end was cut by 0 bases, the J end by 8 bases, with 10 bases between. CDR3: CASSYSGSAGYTF. In DNA form, the CDR3 reads TGTGCCAGCAGTTACTCGGGGTCGGCCGGCTACACCTTC.

V and J are TRBV7-2 and TRBJ1-6; unclear D gene. Germline assignment: CDR1 SGHTA and CDR2 FQGNSA. Deletions cut 7 bases from V and 0 bases from J, with 10 bases between. The CDR3 contains 15 residues. The CDR3 reads CASTQESSYNSPLHF. CDR3 bases: TGTGCCAGCACCCAGGAGAGCTCCTATAATTCACCCCTCCACTTT.

This clone was observed a few times. The chain links TRBV30 to TRBJ1-1, with TRBD1 as a possible D gene (6 bases). Germline CDR1 GTSNPN, CDR2 SVGIG (reference sequence). This CDR3 is built from 14 residues. Trimming shortened V by 3 bases and J by 1 base, and 12 bases separated the two germline ends. The CDR3 nucleotides are TGTGCCTGGAGCCAGGGGATAGGGAACACTGAAGCTTTCTTT. It encodes CAWSQGIGNTEAFF.

V and J are TRBV30 and TRBJ1-6; D is undetermined. CDR3 length equals 14 residues. Germline CDR1 GTSNPN, CDR2 SVGIG (reference sequence). Trimming cost V 1 base and J 10 bases, with 14 bases left between them. The CDR3 region is CAWSGSFLGSPLHF. For the CDR3, the DNA is TGTGCCTGGAGTGGATCCTTTCTAGGGTCACCCCTCCACTTT.

The rearrangement uses TRBV30 and TRBJ1-2; the D gene is possibly TRBD1 (6 bases). The CDR3 is 13 amino acids. Germline loops: CDR1 GTSNPN, CDR2 SVGIG (reference sequence). V was cut by 6 bases and J by 6 bases, with 17 bases left in between. The CDR3 DNA reads as TGTGCCTGTCCTCAGGGGTTAGGGCATGGCTACACCTTC. It encodes CACPQGLGHGYTF.

This chain links TRBV21-1 with TRBJ2-5; the tabulated D call, TRBD2, remains unverified against the DNA. TRBV21-1 is a listed pseudogene. The CDR3 has 16 residues. The CDR3 DNA is TGTGCCAGCAGCAAAGTACCCCTAATATTCCAAGAGACCCAGTACTTC. Residues: CASSKVPLIFQETQYF.

The V gene is TRBV4-3, the J gene TRBJ1-4; D unresolved. This CDR3 has 15 residues. The germline CDR1 and CDR2 sequences are LGHNA and YSLEER. The germline V and J ends were trimmed by 0 bases and 8 bases, with 13 bases remaining between them. The CDR3 protein is CASSQDWAAGEKLFF. In nucleotides, the CDR3 is TGCGCCAGCAGCCAAGACTGGGCAGCGGGAGAAAAACTGTTTTTT.

The chain links TRBV28 to TRBJ2-1; D is uncertain. The CDR3 totals 17 residues. In germline, CDR1 is MDHEN, CDR2 SYDVKM. Trimming took 2 bases from V and 3 from J, leaving 17 bases between them. The CDR3 nucleotides read TGTGCCAGCAGTTTACGCGGTATTCGGAAACGCTACAATGAGCAGTTCTTC. Translation: CASSLRGIRKRYNEQFF.

The rearrangement joins TRBV4-1 to TRBJ1-6; TRBD1 is a possible D gene (6 bases). The CDR3 spans 13 residues. V lost 0 bases to trimming and J lost 10 bases, with 7 bases between them. Germline V gene data show CDR1 as MGHRA and CDR2 as YSYEKL. CDR3 sequence: CASSQERGSPLHF. CDR3 bases: TGCGCCAGCAGCCAAGAAAGGGGGTCACCCCTCCACTTT.

This chain connects TRBV28 to TRBJ2-7; a weak D match, TRBD2 (6 bases). Germline loops: CDR1 MDHEN, CDR2 SYDVKM. V shed 7 bases and J shed 1 base, with 20 bases lying between them. There are 16 residues in the CDR3. The CDR3: CASTEGSRDRSYEQYF. The DNA of the CDR3 is TGTGCCAGCACGGAGGGTTCGCGCGACAGATCCTACGAGCAGTACTTC.

V is TRBV18 and J is TRBJ1-4; D gene ambiguous. Per germline, CDR1 KGHSH and CDR2 LQKENI. Trimming stripped 3 bases from V and 4 bases from J, with 6 bases between. The CDR3 is 13 residues long. This chain's CDR3 is CASSPDLNEKLFF. The DNA for the CDR3 is TGTGCCAGCTCACCTGACCTTAATGAAAAACTGTTTTTT. Based on the CDR3 plus reference TRBV18 and TRBJ1-4, the full variable domain is NAGVMQNPRHLVRRRGQEARLRCSPMKGHSHVYWYRQLPEEGLKFMVYLQKENIIDESGMPKERFSAEFPKEGPSILRIQQVVRGDSAAYFCASSPDLNEKLFFGSGTQLSVL.

The table lists this clone with a count of one. The V call is TRBV5-8, the J call TRBJ1-1, with 9 bases matching TRBD1. Germline loops: CDR1 SGHTS, CDR2 YDEGEE. The CDR3 extends over 12 amino acids. V was clipped by 6 bases and J by 11 bases; unmatched bases: 8. CDR3: CASTPGTGLAFF. CDR3 nucleotides: TGTGCCAGCACCCCCGGGACAGGGTTGGCTTTCTTT.

The chain combines TRBV5-4 with TRBJ2-2; 11 bases map to TRBD2. V shed 4 bases, J shed 4 bases, and the junction held 3 bases outside the gene matches. Germline CDR1 reads SGHNT; CDR2 reads YYREEE (reference sequence). The CDR3 runs to 15 residues. The DNA for the CDR3 is TGTGCCAGCAGCCAGGGACTAGCGGTCACCGGGGAGCTGTTTTTT. It encodes CASSQGLAVTGELFF. Full variable domain (remainder filled in from reference TRBV5-4 and TRBJ2-2): ETGVTQSPTHLIKTRGQQVTLRCSSQSGHNTVSWYQQALGQGPQFIFQYYREEENGRGNFPPRFSGLQFPNYSSELNVNALELDDSALYLCASSQGLAVTGELFFGEGSRLTVL.

This clone has only a few counts. The V and J genes are TRBV3-1 (or the pseudogene TRBV3-2) and TRBJ2-1, with 13 nucleotides matching TRBD2. V shed 2 bases and J 4 bases; nucleotides not matched to a gene: 2. Germline lookup yields CDR1 LGHDT and CDR2 YNNKEL (reference sequence). The CDR3 is 16 amino acids. The CDR3 DNA reads as TGTGCCAGCAGCCAAATGGGACTAGCGGGATACAATGAGCAGTTCTTC. Protein product: CASSQMGLAGYNEQFF.

This sequence joins TRBV28 and TRBJ2-4; 7 bases fit TRBD2. Germline V gene data show CDR1 as MDHEN and CDR2 as SYDVKM. Trimming removed 0 bases from V and 5 bases from J; junction bases left unmatched: 7. The CDR3 length is 16 residues. CDR3: CASSLWGGSGENIQYF. CDR3 in DNA: TGTGCCAGCAGTTTATGGGGAGGGAGTGGGGAAAACATTCAGTACTTC.